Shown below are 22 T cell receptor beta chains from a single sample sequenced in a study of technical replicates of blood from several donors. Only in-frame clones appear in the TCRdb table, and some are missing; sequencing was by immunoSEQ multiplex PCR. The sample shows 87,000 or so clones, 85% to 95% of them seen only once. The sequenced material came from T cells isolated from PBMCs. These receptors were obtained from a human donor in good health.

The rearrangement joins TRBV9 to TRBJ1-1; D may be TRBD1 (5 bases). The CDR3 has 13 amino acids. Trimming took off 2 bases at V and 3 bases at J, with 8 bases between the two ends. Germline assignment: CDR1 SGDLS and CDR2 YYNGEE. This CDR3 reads CASSVGGDTEAFF. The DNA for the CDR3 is TGTGCCAGCAGCGTGGGGGGAGACACTGAAGCTTTCTTT.

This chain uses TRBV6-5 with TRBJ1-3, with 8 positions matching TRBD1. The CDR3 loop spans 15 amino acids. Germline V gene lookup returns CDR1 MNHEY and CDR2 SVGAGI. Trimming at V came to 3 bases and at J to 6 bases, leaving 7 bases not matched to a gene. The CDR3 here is CASSYSPGQENTIYF. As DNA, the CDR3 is TGTGCCAGCAGTTATTCGCCGGGACAGGAAAACACCATATATTTT.

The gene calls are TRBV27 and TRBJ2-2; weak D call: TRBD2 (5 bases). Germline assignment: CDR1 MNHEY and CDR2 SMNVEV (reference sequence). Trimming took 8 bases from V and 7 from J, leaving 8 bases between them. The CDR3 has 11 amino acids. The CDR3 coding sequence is TGTGCCAGCCTAGCCGGCGGGGAGCTGTTTTTT. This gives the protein CASLAGGELFF.

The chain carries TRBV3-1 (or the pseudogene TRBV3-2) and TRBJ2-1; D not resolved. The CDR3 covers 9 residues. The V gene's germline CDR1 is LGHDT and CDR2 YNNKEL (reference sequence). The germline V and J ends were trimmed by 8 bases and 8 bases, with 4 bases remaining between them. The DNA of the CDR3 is TGTGCCAGCGGAGATGAGCAGTTCTTC. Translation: CASGDEQFF.

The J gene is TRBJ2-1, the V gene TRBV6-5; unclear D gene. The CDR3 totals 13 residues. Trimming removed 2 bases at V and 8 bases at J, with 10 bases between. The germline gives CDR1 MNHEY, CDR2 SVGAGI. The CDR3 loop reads CASSYGLTDEQFF. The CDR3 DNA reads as TGTGCCAGCAGTTACGGGCTAACCGATGAGCAGTTCTTC.

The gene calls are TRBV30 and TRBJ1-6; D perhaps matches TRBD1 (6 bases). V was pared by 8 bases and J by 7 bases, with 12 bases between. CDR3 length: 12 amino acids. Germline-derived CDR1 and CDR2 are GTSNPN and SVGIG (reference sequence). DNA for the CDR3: TGTGCCGGGGGACACCCAAATTCACCCCTCCACTTT. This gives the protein CAGGHPNSPLHF. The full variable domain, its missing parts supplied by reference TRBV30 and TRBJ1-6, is SQTIHQWPATLVQPVGSPLSLECTVEGTSNPNLYWYRQAAGRGLQLLFYSVGIGQISSEVPQNLSASRPQDRQFILSSKKLLLSDSGFYLCAGGHPNSPLHFGNGTRLTVT.

Written as DNA, the CDR3 is TGCGCCAGCAGTCAGGGACTAGAGACGTTCTATGAGCAGTTCTTC. Translated, it gives CASSQGLETFYEQFF. The chain has TRBV4-1 and TRBJ2-1; 8 bases line up with TRBD2. The CDR3 consists of 15 residues. The J segment lost 8 bases and the V segment lost 6 bases, leaving 12 bases of the junction unmatched. Germline lookup yields CDR1 MGHRA and CDR2 YSYEKL.

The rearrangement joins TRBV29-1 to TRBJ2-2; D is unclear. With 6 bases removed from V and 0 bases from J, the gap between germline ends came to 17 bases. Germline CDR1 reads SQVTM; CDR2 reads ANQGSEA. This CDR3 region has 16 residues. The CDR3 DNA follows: TGCAGCGTCGTAACAGTAGAACTCGCGAACACCGGGGAGCTGTTTTTT. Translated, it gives CSVVTVELANTGELFF.

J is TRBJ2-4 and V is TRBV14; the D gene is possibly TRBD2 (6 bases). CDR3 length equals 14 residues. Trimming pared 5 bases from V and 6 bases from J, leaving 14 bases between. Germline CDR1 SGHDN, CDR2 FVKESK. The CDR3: CASSYQGAGNIQYF. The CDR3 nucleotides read TGTGCCAGCAGCTATCAGGGAGCGGGAAACATTCAGTACTTC.

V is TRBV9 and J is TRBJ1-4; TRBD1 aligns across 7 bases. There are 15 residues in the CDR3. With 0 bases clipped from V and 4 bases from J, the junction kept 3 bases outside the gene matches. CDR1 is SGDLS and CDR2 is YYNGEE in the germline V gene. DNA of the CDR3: TGTGCCAGCAGCGTAGAAGGGGACAGTAATGAAAAACTGTTTTTT. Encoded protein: CASSVEGDSNEKLFF.

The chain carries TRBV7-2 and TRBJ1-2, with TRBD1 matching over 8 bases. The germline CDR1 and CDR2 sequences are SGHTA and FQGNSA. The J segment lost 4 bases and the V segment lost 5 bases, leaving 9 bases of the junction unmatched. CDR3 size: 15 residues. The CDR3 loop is CASSLRDRTIYGYTF. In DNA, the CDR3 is TGTGCCAGCAGCCTCCGGGACAGGACGATCTATGGCTACACCTTC.

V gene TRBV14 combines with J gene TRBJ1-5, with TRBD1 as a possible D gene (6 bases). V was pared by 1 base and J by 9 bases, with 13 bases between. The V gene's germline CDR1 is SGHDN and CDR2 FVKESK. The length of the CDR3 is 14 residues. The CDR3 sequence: CASSQGQAVGPQHF. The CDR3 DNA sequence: TGTGCCAGCAGCCAAGGACAGGCTGTGGGGCCCCAGCATTTT.

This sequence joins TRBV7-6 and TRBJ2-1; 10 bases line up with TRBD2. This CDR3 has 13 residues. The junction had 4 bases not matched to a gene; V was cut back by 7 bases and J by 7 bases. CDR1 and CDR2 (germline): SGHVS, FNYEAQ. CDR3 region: CASTGTSENEQFF. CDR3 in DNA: TGTGCCAGCACCGGGACTAGCGAGAATGAGCAGTTCTTC.

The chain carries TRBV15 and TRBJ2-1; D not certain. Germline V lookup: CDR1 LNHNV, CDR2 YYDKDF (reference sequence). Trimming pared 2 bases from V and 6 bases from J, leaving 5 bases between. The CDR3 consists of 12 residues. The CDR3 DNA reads TGTGCCACCAGCAGACAGTTCAATGAGCAGTTCTTC. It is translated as CATSRQFNEQFF.

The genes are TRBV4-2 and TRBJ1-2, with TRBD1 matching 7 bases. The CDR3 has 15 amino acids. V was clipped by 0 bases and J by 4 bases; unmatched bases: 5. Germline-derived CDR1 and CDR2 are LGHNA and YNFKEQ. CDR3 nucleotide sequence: TGTGCCAGCAGCCAAGACGCGGGACAGAGCTATGGCTACACCTTC. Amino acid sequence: CASSQDAGQSYGYTF.

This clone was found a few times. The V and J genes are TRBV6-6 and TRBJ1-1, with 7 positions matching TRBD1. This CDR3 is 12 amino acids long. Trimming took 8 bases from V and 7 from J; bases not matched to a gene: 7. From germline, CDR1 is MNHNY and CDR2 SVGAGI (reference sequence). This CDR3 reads CASRQGNDEAFF. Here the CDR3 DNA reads TGTGCCAGCCGACAGGGTAATGATGAAGCTTTCTTT.

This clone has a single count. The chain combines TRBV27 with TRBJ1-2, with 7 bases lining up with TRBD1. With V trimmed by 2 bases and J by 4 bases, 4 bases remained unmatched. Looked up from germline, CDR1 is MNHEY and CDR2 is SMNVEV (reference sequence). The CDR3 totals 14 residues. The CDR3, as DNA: TGTGCCAGCAGTTTACATCAGGGGGTCTATGGCTACACCTTC. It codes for CASSLHQGVYGYTF.

The CDR3 sequence is CASSPSLQDYEQYF. The CDR3 DNA sequence: TGTGCCAGCAGCCCGAGCTTACAGGACTACGAGCAGTACTTC. V and J are TRBV11-1 and TRBJ2-7; TRBD1 might be the D (5 bases). Trimming took off 5 bases at V and 3 bases at J, with 14 bases between the two ends. The CDR3 is 14 residues long. The germline V gene has CDR1 SGHAT and CDR2 FQDESV (reference sequence).

CDR3 in amino acids: CASSLEGSGGADTQYF. The CDR3 bases are TGTGCCAGCAGCTTAGAGGGGTCGGGAGGTGCAGATACGCAGTATTTT. The chain uses TRBV7-2 and TRBJ2-3; 7 bases match TRBD2. The V gene end was trimmed by 1 base and the J gene end by 4 bases; junction bases not matched to a gene: 8. Germline V gene sequence: CDR1 SGHTA, CDR2 FQGNSA. The CDR3 totals 16 residues.

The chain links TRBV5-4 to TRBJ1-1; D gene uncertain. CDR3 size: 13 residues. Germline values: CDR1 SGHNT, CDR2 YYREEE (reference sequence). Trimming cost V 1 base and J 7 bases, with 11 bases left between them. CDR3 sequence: CASSLWTGIEAFF. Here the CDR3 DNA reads TGTGCCAGCAGCTTGTGGACTGGGATTGAAGCTTTCTTT.

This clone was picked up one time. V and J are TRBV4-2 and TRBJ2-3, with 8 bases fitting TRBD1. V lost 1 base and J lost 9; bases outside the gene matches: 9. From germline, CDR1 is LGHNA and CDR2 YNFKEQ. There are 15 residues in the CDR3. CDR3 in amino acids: CASSQGGTGLETQYF. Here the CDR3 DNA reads TGTGCCAGCAGCCAAGGGGGGACAGGCCTTGAGACGCAGTATTTT.

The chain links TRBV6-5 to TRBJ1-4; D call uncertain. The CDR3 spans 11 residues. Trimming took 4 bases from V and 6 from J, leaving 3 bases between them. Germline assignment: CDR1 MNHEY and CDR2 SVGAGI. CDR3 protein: CASSSDEKLFF. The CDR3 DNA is TGTGCCAGCAGTTCTGATGAAAAACTGTTTTTT.